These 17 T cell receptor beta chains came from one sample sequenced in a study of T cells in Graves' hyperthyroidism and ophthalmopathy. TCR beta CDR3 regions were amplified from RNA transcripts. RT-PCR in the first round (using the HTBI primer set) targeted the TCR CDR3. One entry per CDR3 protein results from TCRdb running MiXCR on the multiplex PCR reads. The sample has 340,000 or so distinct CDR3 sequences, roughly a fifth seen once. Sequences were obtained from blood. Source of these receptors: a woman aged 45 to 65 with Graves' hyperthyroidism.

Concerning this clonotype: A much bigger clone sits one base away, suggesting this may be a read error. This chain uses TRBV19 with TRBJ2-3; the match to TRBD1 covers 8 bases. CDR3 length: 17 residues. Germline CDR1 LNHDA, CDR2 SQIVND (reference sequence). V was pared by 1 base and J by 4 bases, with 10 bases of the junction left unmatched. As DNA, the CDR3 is TGTGCCAGTAGTATAGCCCGGGACAGGATGAACGCAGATACGCAGTATTTT. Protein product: CASSIARDRMNADTQYF.

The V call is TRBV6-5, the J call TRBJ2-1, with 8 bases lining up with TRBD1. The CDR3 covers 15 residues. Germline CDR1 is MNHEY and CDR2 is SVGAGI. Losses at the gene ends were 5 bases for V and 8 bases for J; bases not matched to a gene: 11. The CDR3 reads CASSTDTGGIDEQFF. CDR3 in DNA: TGTGCCAGCAGTACTGATACAGGGGGTATCGATGAGCAGTTCTTC.

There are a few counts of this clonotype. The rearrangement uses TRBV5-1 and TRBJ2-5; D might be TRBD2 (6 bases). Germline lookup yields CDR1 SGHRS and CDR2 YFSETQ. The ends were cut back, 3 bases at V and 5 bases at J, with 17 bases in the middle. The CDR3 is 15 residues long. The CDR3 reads CASSSRPIAGETQYF. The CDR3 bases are TGCGCCAGCAGCTCCCGCCCTATCGCGGGGGAGACCCAGTACTTC.

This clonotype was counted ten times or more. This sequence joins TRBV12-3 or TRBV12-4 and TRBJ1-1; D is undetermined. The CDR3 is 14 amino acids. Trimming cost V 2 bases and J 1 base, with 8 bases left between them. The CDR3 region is CASSLTGENTEAFF. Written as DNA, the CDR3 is TGTGCCAGCAGTTTAACGGGCGAGAACACTGAAGCTTTCTTT.

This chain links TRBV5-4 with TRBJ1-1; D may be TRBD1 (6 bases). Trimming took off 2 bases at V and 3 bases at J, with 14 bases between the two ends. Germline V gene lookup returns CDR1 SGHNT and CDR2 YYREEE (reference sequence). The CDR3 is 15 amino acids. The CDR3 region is CASSLNGGLHTEAFF. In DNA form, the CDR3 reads TGTGCCAGCAGCTTAAACGGGGGGCTTCACACTGAAGCTTTCTTT. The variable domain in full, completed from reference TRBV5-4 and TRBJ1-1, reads ETGVTQSPTHLIKTRGQQVTLRCSSQSGHNTVSWYQQALGQGPQFIFQYYREEENGRGNFPPRFSGLQFPNYSSELNVNALELDDSALYLCASSLNGGLHTEAFFGQGTRLTVV.

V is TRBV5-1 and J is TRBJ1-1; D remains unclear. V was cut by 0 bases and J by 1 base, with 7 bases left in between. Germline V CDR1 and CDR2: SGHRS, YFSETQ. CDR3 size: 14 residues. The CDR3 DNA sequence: TGCGCCAGCAGCTTGGAGTGGGGGAACACTGAAGCTTTCTTT. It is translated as CASSLEWGNTEAFF. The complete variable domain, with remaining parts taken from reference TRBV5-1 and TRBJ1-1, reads KAGVTQTPRYLIKTRGQQVTLSCSPISGHRSVSWYQQTPGQGLQFLFEYFSETQRNKGNFPGRFSGRQFSNSRSEMNVSTLELGDSALYLCASSLEWGNTEAFFGQGTRLTVV.

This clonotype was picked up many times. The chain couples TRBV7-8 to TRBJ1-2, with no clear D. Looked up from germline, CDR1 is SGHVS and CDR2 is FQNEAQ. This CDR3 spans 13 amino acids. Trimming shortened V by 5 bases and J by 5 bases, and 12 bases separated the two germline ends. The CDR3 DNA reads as TGTGCCAGCAGCCCAACAGCCGGGTATGGCTACACCTTC. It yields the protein CASSPTAGYGYTF.

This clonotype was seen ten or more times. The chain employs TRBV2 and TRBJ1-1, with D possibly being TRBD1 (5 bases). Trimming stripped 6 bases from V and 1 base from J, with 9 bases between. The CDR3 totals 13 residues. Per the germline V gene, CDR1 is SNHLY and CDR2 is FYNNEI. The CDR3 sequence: CASRGTENTEAFF. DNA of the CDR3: TGTGCCAGCAGAGGGACCGAGAACACTGAAGCTTTCTTT.

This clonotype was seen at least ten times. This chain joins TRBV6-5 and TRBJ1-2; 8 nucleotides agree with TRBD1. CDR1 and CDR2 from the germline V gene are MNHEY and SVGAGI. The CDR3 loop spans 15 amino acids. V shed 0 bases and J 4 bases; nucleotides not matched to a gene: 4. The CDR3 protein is CASSYSTGQAYGYTF. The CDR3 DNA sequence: TGTGCCAGCAGTTACTCGACGGGACAGGCCTATGGCTACACCTTC.

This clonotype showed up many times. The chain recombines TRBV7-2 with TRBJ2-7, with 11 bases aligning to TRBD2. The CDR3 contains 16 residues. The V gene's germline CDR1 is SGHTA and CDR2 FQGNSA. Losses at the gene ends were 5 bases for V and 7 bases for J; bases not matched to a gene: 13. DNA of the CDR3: TGTGCCAGCAGCCCTGGGACTAGCGGAGCCCTTGGGGAGCAGTACTTC. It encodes CASSPGTSGALGEQYF.

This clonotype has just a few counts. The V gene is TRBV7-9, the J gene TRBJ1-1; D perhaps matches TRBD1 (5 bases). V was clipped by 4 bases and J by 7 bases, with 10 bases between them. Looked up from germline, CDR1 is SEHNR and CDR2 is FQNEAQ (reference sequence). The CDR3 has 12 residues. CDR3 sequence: CASSSWDGEAFF. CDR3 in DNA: TGTGCCAGCAGCTCCTGGGACGGTGAAGCTTTCTTT.

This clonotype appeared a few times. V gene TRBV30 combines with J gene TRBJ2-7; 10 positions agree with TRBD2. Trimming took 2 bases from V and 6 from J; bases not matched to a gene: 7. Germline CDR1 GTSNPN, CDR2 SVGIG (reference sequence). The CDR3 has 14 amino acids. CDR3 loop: CAWSSFSGGFEQYF. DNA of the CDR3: TGTGCCTGGAGTTCCTTTAGCGGGGGGTTCGAGCAGTACTTC.

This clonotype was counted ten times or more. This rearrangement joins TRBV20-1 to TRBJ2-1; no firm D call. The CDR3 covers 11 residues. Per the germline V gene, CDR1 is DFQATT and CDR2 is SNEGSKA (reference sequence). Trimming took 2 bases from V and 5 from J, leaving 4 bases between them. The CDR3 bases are TGCAGTGCTAGAAATGACAATGAGCAGTTCTTC. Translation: CSARNDNEQFF.

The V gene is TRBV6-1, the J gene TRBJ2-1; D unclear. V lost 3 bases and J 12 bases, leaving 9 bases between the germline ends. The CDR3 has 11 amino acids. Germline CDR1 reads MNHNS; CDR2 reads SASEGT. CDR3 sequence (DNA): TGTGCCAGCAGTGACCCTATTGGGCAGTTCTTC. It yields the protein CASSDPIGQFF.

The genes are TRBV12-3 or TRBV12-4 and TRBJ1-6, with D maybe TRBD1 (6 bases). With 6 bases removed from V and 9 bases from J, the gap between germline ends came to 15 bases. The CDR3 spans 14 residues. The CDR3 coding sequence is TGTGCCAGCAGGGAACAGGGTGTCAGTTCACCCCTCCACTTT. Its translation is CASREQGVSSPLHF.

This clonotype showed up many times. CDR3 in DNA: TGTGCCAGCAGCCAAGTTAGTCAGGAAGCTTTCTTT. This sequence encodes CASSQVSQEAFF. The rearrangement links TRBV3-1 to TRBJ1-1; no definite D call. Germline lookup yields CDR1 LGHDT and CDR2 YNNKEL (reference sequence). The CDR3 totals 12 residues. Between the trimmed V and J ends, which lost 1 base and 8 bases, there was a span of 8 bases.

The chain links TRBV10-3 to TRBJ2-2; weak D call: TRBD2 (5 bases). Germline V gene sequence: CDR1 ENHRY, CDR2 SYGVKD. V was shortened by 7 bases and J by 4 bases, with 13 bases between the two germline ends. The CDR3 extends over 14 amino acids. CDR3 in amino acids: CAIKGAGGTGELFF. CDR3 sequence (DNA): TGTGCCATCAAGGGCGCCGGAGGCACCGGGGAGCTGTTTTTT.